These 9 T cell receptor beta chains share one sample of origin, sequenced in a study of early T cells in non-severe SARS-CoV-2 infection. TCRdb re-called the 5' RACE reads through MiXCR, storing one row per CDR3 protein. The table shows 66,000 or so distinct CDR3 sequences, with 13% occurring only once. The sequenced sample consisted of whole blood. The receptor set was obtained from an adult who was a healthcare worker with PCR-confirmed SARS-CoV-2 infection or an uninfected control (not recorded which).

In this sample, this clonotype turned up many times. The J gene is TRBJ2-5, the V gene TRBV2; 10 nucleotides line up with TRBD1. Germline CDR1 is SNHLY and CDR2 is FYNNEI. With V trimmed by 4 bases and J by 4 bases, 6 bases remained unmatched. The CDR3 is made up of 15 amino acids. The CDR3 DNA sequence: TGTGCCAGCAGTGTCCAGACAGGGGGCCTAGAGACCCAGTACTTC. This gives the protein CASSVQTGGLETQYF.

The sample holds many counts of this clonotype. This rearrangement joins TRBV5-1 to TRBJ1-2, with 8 bases fitting TRBD1. Looked up from germline, CDR1 is SGHRS and CDR2 is YFSETQ. CDR3 length: 13 residues. With 4 bases clipped from V and 4 bases from J, the junction kept 3 bases outside the gene matches. The CDR3 spells CASSQGAGYGYTF. CDR3 bases: TGCGCCAGCAGCCAGGGGGCTGGCTATGGCTACACCTTC.

In this sample, this clonotype turned up many times. The gene calls are TRBV28 and TRBJ1-1, with a possible D match to TRBD1 (6 bases). Per the germline V gene, CDR1 is MDHEN and CDR2 is SYDVKM. Trimming stripped 5 bases from V and 11 bases from J, with 15 bases between. CDR3 length: 12 amino acids. The CDR3 DNA is TGTGCCAGCAGTCCCGGGGGCGAGGTGGCTTTCTTT. Its translation is CASSPGGEVAFF.

The chain couples TRBV2 to TRBJ1-2; 10 nucleotides agree with TRBD1. The junction had 12 bases not matched to a gene; V was cut back by 4 bases and J by 4 bases. This CDR3 has 17 residues. Germline-derived CDR1 and CDR2 are SNHLY and FYNNEI. The CDR3 sequence: CASSGVHGDRGVYGYTF. The CDR3 nucleotides read TGTGCCAGCAGTGGTGTTCATGGGGACAGGGGCGTCTATGGCTACACCTTC. Full variable domain (missing parts from reference TRBV2 and TRBJ1-2): EPEVTQTPSHQVTQMGQEVILRCVPISNHLYFYWYRQILGQKVEFLVSFYNNEISEKSEIFDDQFSVERPDGSNFTLKIRSTKLEDSAMYFCASSGVHGDRGVYGYTFGSGTRLTVV.

J is TRBJ2-1 and V is TRBV7-3, with a weak D call TRBD1 (6 bases). CDR3 length equals 13 residues. Trimming pared 3 bases from V and 7 bases from J, leaving 10 bases between. CDR1 is SGHTA and CDR2 is FQGTGA in the germline V gene. The CDR3: CASSFQGLNEQFF. The CDR3 bases are TGTGCCAGCAGCTTCCAGGGGTTGAATGAGCAGTTCTTC.

The chain couples TRBV10-3 to TRBJ2-1; D is unresolved. V was shortened by 3 bases and J by 10 bases, with 10 bases between the two germline ends. CDR1 ENHRY and CDR2 SYGVKD come from the germline V gene. The CDR3 is 12 amino acids. CDR3 protein: CAISDGDGEQFF. As DNA, the CDR3 is TGTGCCATCAGTGATGGAGACGGGGAGCAGTTCTTC.

The table lists this clonotype with many counts. The rearrangement joins TRBV11-2 to TRBJ2-7, with a tentative D call TRBD2 (7 bases). CDR1 is SGHAT, CDR2 FQNNGV, per germline. The CDR3 is 19 amino acids. V dropped 5 bases and J dropped 1 base, with 27 bases sitting between them. CDR3 nucleotides: TGTGCCAGCAGCCCCCCGACAACAGGGTTCGCGGGAGTTTCCTACGAGCAGTACTTC. It translates to CASSPPTTGFAGVSYEQYF.

This clonotype was counted a few times. The chain is built from TRBV29-1 and TRBJ1-2, with unresolved D. Trimming stripped 4 bases from V and 8 bases from J, with 5 bases between. The CDR3 is 9 residues long. Germline lookup yields CDR1 SQVTM and CDR2 ANQGSEA. The chain's CDR3 is CSVVNGYTF. CDR3 in DNA: TGCAGCGTTGTAAACGGCTACACCTTC.

This sequence joins TRBV11-2 and TRBJ2-3, with D perhaps TRBD1 (5 bases). Germline-derived CDR1 and CDR2 are SGHAT and FQNNGV. V lost 6 bases to trimming and J lost 1 base, with 11 bases between them. The CDR3 has 14 amino acids. DNA of the CDR3: TGTGCCAGCAGAGAGACAGTCGGCACAGATACGCAGTATTTT. Translated: CASRETVGTDTQYF.